The source of this T cell receptor (beta chain) is a study of cytomegalovirus exposure and HLA in healthy donors. This clone has just a few counts. Germline CDR1 SEHNR, CDR2 FQNEAQ (reference sequence). Trimming took 3 bases from V and 4 from J; bases not matched to a gene: 3. The length of the CDR3 is 15 residues. It was with 60 Vbeta and 13 Jbeta primers that the PCR ran. This table comes from immunoSEQ multiplex PCR, and its TCRdb copy is limited to in-frame clones, with some not included. The sample holds 100,000 to 150,000 clones, about three quarters seen once. Material for sequencing was PBMCs. The TCR was taken from a woman younger than 45 in good health and CMV-seronegative. The V call is TRBV7-9, the J call TRBJ2-1; 10 nucleotides match TRBD1. As DNA, the CDR3 is TGTGCCAGCAGCTTTGGACAGGGGGGATACAATGAGCAGTTCTTC. Translation gives CASSFGQGGYNEQFF.